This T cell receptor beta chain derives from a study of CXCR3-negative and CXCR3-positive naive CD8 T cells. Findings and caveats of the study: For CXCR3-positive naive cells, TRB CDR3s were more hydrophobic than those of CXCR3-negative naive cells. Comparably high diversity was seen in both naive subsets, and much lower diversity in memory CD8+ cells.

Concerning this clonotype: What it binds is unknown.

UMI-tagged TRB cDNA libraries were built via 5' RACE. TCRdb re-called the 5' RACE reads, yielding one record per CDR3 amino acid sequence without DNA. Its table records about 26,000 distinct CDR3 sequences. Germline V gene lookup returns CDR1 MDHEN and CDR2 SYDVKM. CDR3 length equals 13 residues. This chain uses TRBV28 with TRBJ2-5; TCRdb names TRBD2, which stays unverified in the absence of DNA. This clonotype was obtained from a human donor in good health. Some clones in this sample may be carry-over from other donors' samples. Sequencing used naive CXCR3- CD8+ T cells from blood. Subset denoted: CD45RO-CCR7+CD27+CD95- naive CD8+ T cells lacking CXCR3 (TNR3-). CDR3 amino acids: CASSEGLDETQYF.